The clone carrying this T cell receptor (beta chain) was observed a handful of times. Its antigen is not known. The sample comes from a study of T-cell memory formation after mild COVID-19. The CDR3 length is 16 residues. Germline CDR1 reads SGHTA; CDR2 reads FQGTGA. Trimming left V 5 bases short and J 5 bases short, with 20 bases between. Findings of the study overall: Shrinking CD4+ clones resided mostly in CM and EM, and CD8+ ones in EMRA. Certain responding clones were present in pre-infection memory, suggesting participation of cross-reactive memory.

With constant-segment primers, 5'RACE yielded cDNA libraries of TCR alpha and TCR beta that carried sample barcodes and UMIs. TCRdb re-analysed the 5' RACE reads in MiXCR, keeping a single row per CDR3 protein. The sample includes fewer than 60,000 distinct CDR3 sequences, around 30% seen only once; the top ten take roughly 44%. The sample consisted of PBMCs or a T cell subset sorted from them (not recorded which). The clonotype was recovered from a man aged 18 to 29 who had mild COVID-19 (a few samples of this study predate the infection). Cell type and time point are not known. The rearrangement links TRBV7-3 to TRBJ2-3; D remains unclear. The DNA of the CDR3 is TGTGCCAGCAGCCCCGAAGCTAGTCGGGTTAGAGATACGCAGTATTTT. Its protein product is CASSPEASRVRDTQYF.